The sequence of this TCR beta chain was determined in a study of OX40 agonist ivuxolimab in advanced cancers. The overall study: Partial responses were achieved by three patients, one with hepatocellular carcinoma and two with cutaneous melanoma.

Produced via immunoSEQ multiplex PCR; TCRdb's table is partial and in-frame only. The table records 30,000 to 40,000 clones, under 80% of them present only once. This CDR3 is built from 15 residues. Germline CDR1 and CDR2: MNHEY and SVGAGI. Trimming pared 0 bases from V and 3 bases from J, leaving 10 bases between. The chain employs TRBV6-5 and TRBJ2-3; TRBD2 is a possible D gene (5 bases). The input for sequencing was CD4+ or CD8+ T cells sorted from blood, taken in a trial of the OX40 agonist ivuxolimab. The receptor's source is an adult with an advanced solid tumor such as melanoma, head and neck, liver or kidney cancer. CDR3 coding DNA: TGTGCCAGCAGTTACTCGAGTCCGGGGACAGATACGCAGTATTTT. Residues: CASSYSSPGTDTQYF.